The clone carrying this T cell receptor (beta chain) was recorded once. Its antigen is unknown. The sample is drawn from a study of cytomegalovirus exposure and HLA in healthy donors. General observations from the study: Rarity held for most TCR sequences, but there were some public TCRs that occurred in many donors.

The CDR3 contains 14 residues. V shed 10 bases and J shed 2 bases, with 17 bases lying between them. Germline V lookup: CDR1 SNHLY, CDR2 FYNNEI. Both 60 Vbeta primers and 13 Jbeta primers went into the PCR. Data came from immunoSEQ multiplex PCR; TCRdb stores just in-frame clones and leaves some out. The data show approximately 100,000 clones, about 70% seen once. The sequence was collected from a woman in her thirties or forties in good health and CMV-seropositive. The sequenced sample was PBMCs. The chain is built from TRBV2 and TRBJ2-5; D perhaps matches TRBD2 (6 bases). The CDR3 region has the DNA TGTGCCACCGGAGGGCGCGGCCTTCAAGAGACCCAGTACTTC. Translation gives CATGGRGLQETQYF.